This T cell receptor (beta chain) was observed in a study of cytomegalovirus exposure and HLA in healthy donors. Turning to the study itself: One earlier analysis, a look at about 179 million T cells, found 100 million to 130 million unique TCR beta sequences. Whole-study results and caveats: In a later analysis, TCR beta V- and J-gene trimming was associated with a missense DCLRE1C variant. It is likely that the observed cluster of highly shared sequence variants was a sequencing artifact. In vitro checks showed that three CMV-associated chains really do target CMV antigens.

Trimming removed 0 bases at V and 4 bases at J, with 13 bases between. This CDR3 has 15 residues. Per the germline V gene, CDR1 is KGHSH and CDR2 is LQKENI. Primers: 60 Vbeta forward and 13 Jbeta reverse. Method: immunoSEQ multiplex PCR; TCRdb's copy keeps in-frame clones and lacks some. The profile covers about 140,000 clones, with approximately 60% appearing a single time and over 1.5% taken by the ten largest. This clone was picked up a small number of times. Antigen unknown. The TCR sequence derives from a human donor in good health. V usage is TRBV18 and J usage is TRBJ2-7; possible D gene TRBD2, 6 bases. The sample comprised PBMCs. This CDR3 is CASSPPTSWEYEQYF. The CDR3 coding sequence is TGTGCCAGCTCACCACCGACTAGTTGGGAGTACGAGCAGTACTTC.